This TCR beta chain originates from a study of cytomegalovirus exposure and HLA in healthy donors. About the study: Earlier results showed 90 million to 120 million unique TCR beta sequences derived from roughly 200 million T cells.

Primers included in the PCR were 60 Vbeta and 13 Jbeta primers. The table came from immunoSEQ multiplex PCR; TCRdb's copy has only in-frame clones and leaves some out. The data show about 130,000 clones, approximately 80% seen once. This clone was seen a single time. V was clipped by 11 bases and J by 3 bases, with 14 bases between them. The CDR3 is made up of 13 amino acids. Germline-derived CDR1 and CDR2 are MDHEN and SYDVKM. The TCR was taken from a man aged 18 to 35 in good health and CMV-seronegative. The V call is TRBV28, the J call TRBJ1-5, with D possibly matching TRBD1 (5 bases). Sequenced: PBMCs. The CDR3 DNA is TGTGCCGTGGGCGACAGTGACAATCAGCCCCAGCATTTT. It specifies CAVGDSDNQPQHF.